The clone carrying this T cell receptor (beta chain) was recorded a few times. The sample originates from a study of CD8+CD57+ T cells in acquired aplastic anemia. For the study at large: CD4+ cell libraries from healthy donors averaged around 11 million reads.

The CDR3 runs 13 residues. Germline assignment: CDR1 SGHVS and CDR2 FQNEAQ. V gave up 1 base and J gave up 3 bases, with 7 bases separating them. TCR beta VDJ combinations and CDR3 sequences were profiled from genomic DNA. TCRdb independently ran MiXCR on the reads; one entry per CDR3 protein. This table holds some 190,000 distinct CDR3 sequences, approximately 49% found once. The chain joins TRBV7-8 to TRBJ2-7; D is unclear. The sample taken for sequencing was sorted CD4+, CD8+, or CD8+CD57+ T cells (not recorded which) from PBMCs. This receptor was identified in a human donor in good health. The CDR3 DNA reads as TGTGCCAGCAGCTTAGGAAACAACTACGAGCAGTACTTC. Translating it yields CASSLGNNYEQYF.